These T cell receptor beta chains were read from a single sample in a study of cytomegalovirus exposure and HLA in healthy donors. The table came from immunoSEQ multiplex PCR; TCRdb's copy has only in-frame clones and leaves some out. The sample holds 120,000 or so clones, roughly 80% seen once. Sample: PBMCs. Receptors originate from a man aged 25-45 years in good health and CMV-seropositive. Both conserved end residues are part of each CDR3. The order of the fields is V gene, D gene, J gene, clone size, CDR3 DNA, CDR3 protein. The D gene is left open where the match is weak. Not every row has a clone size; where given, it reads once, few, many or a size class.

TRBV5-5	-	TRBJ1-5	-	TGTGCCAGCAGCTTTGCCCGGGATCAGCCCCAGCATTTT	CASSFARDQPQHF
TRBV7-2	-	TRBJ2-7	-	TGTGCCAGCAGCCAGGGGCCGACCTACGAGCAGTACTTC	CASSQGPTYEQYF
TRBV6-1	TRBD1	TRBJ1-1	few	TGTGCCAGCAGTCCCCGCGGGACAGGGTATGAAGCTTTCTTT	CASSPRGTGYEAFF
TRBV18	-	TRBJ2-6	few	TGTGCCAGCTCACCAGGTCCGGCAGGGCTAATCTCTGGGGCCAACGTCCTGACTTTC	CASSPGPAGLISGANVLTF
TRBV5-6	-	TRBJ1-3	-	TGTGCCAGCAGCCGAGGGTCGTCTGGAAACACCATATATTTT	CASSRGSSGNTIYF
TRBV29-1	TRBD1	TRBJ2-1	-	TGCAGCGTTGGGGGGCACAGGGGACACAATGAGCAGTTCTTC	CSVGGHRGHNEQFF
TRBV10-2	-	TRBJ1-2	-	TGCGCCAGCAGTGTGGCACAGAACTATGGCTACACCTTC	CASSVAQNYGYTF
TRBV5-6	-	TRBJ2-1	few	TGTGCCAGCAGCATCCACGGGGGAGTAAATGAGCAGTTCTTC	CASSIHGGVNEQFF
TRBV30	-	TRBJ2-7	-	TGTGCCTGGAGTCACAACTACGAGCAGTACTTC	CAWSHNYEQYF
TRBV5-1	TRBD1	TRBJ1-2	-	TGCGCCAGCAATCCAGGGGGCCCTAACTATGGCTACACCTTC	CASNPGGPNYGYTF
TRBV5-6	TRBD2	TRBJ2-3	-	TGTGCCAGCAGCTGGCTAGCGGGGGGTGGCACAGATACGCAGTATTTT	CASSWLAGGGTDTQYF
TRBV7-2	TRBD1	TRBJ2-7	-	TGTGCCAGCAGCTTAAAGGGACAGGGGGCAAAGAGGTACGAGCAGTACTTC	CASSLKGQGAKRYEQYF
TRBV2	TRBD1	TRBJ2-7	-	TGTGCCAGCAGTGTCGGGACAGTCACCTACGAGCAGTACTTC	CASSVGTVTYEQYF
TRBV28	-	TRBJ2-1	few	TGTGCCAGCAGTCTAGGCAATGAGCAGTTCTTC	CASSLGNEQFF
TRBV6-6	-	TRBJ1-5	-	TGTGCCAGCAGTTACTCGCAGGTTAGCAATCAGCCCCAGCATTTT	CASSYSQVSNQPQHF
TRBV19	-	TRBJ1-6	few	TGTGCCAGTAGTATAGGGGACATCAATTCACCCCTCCACTTT	CASSIGDINSPLHF
TRBV9	TRBD2	TRBJ2-2	once	TGTGCCAGCAGCTCCGGAGTAGCGGGATGGTCCGGGGAGCTGTTTTTT	CASSSGVAGWSGELFF
TRBV10-3	TRBD1	TRBJ2-7	few	TGTGCCATCAGCACCGACAGGGGGCTAAGCGAGCAGTACTTC	CAISTDRGLSEQYF
TRBV27	TRBD1	TRBJ1-1	-	TGTGCCAGCAGTTCCGGGACAGATTTCACTGAAGCTTTCTTT	CASSSGTDFTEAFF
TRBV10-2	-	TRBJ1-1	-	TGCGCCAGCAGTGACGGGGGATCGAACACTGAAGCTTTCTTT	CASSDGGSNTEAFF
TRBV25-1	TRBD2	TRBJ2-5	few	TGTGCCAGCAGTCCCCTAGCGGGGGCCCTCCAAGAGACCCAGTACTTC	CASSPLAGALQETQYF
TRBV19	TRBD1	TRBJ1-1	-	TGTGCCAGTACCGGACAGGTCGGAAGGAACACTGAAGCTTTCTTT	CASTGQVGRNTEAFF
TRBV29-1	-	TRBJ2-3	-	TGCAGCTTCACCACGGGGTCGGTCACAGATACGCAGTATTTT	CSFTTGSVTDTQYF
TRBV7-3	-	TRBJ2-2	-	TGTGCCAGCAGCCCCGCTCGAGCCGGGGAGCTGTTTTTT	CASSPARAGELFF
TRBV6-5	TRBD1	TRBJ1-5	-	TGTGCCAGCGGGACAGGGAAGAGCAATCAGCCCCAGCATTTT	CASGTGKSNQPQHF
TRBV6-1	-	TRBJ1-4	-	TGTGCCAGTAGGACAGACGAGGCTTGGGAAAAACTGTTTTTT	CASRTDEAWEKLFF
TRBV7-9	-	TRBJ2-5	once	TGTGCCAGCAAAAGGGGCCAAGAGACCCAGTACTTC	CASKRGQETQYF
TRBV5-1	-	TRBJ2-7	-	TGTGCCAGCAGCCGGGTGGTGCACGAGCAGTACTTC	CASSRVVHEQYF
TRBV4-1	-	TRBJ2-5	few	TGCGCCAGCAGCCAATCCGGCGGACAGCAAGAGACCCAGTACTTC	CASSQSGGQQETQYF
TRBV5-8	-	TRBJ1-5	-	TGTGCCAGCAGAGGTTACAGAATCAATCAGCCCCAGCATTTT	CASRGYRINQPQHF
TRBV10-3	-	TRBJ1-5	-	TGTGCCATCAGTGAGTCGAAGAGGTCGGGTAGCAATCAGCCCCAGCATTTT	CAISESKRSGSNQPQHF
TRBV18	-	TRBJ1-1	-	TGTGCCAGCTCACCACCGACGAGGATGAACACTGAAGCTTTCTTT	CASSPPTRMNTEAFF
TRBV27	-	TRBJ1-6	-	TGTGCCAGCAGTTTATGGGGGCTTGTAGATTCACCCCTCCACTTT	CASSLWGLVDSPLHF
TRBV4-1	-	TRBJ2-5	once	TGCGCCAGCAGCCAAGATACGGGGTCGATGTCGGCCCAGTACTTC	CASSQDTGSMSAQYF
TRBV28	-	TRBJ1-5	-	TGTGCCAGCAGTTCCCCATCACTGGTCAAGCCCCAGCATTTT	CASSSPSLVKPQHF
TRBV7-9	TRBD2	TRBJ2-3	-	TGTGCCAGCAGAGACGGAAAGCGGGGGGCCCAAGATACGCAGTATTTT	CASRDGKRGAQDTQYF
TRBV5-1	TRBD1	TRBJ1-4	-	TGCGCCAGCAGCCAGAACCCCGGGACAGGGGGTGAAAAACTGTTTTTT	CASSQNPGTGGEKLFF
TRBV5-1	-	TRBJ2-1	once	TGCGCCAGCAGCTTGGGCGGGTACGGGGATGAGCAGTTCTTC	CASSLGGYGDEQFF
TRBV7-6	TRBD1	TRBJ2-7	-	TGTGCCAGCAGCTATGGGGACAGGGTATTCTACGAGCAGTACTTC	CASSYGDRVFYEQYF
TRBV7-2	-	TRBJ1-2	-	TGTGCCAGCAGCGTTGACCTAACAGGGTTAGCTAACTATGGCTACACCTTC	CASSVDLTGLANYGYTF
TRBV19	TRBD1	TRBJ1-1	-	TGTGCCAGTAGTATCGGACAGGGGATACCTGAAGCTTTCTTT	CASSIGQGIPEAFF
TRBV2	-	TRBJ1-3	-	TGTGCCAGCAGTGAAGGGACAAGTGGAAACACCATATATTTT	CASSEGTSGNTIYF
TRBV18	TRBD1	TRBJ1-2	-	TGTGCCAGCTCATCCGGGACAGAAATCTCATACTATGGCTACACCTTC	CASSSGTEISYYGYTF
TRBV19	-	TRBJ1-5	-	TGTGCCAGTAGTATAAAAACTGACCTTATCGGGGGGAATCAGCCCCAGCATTTT	CASSIKTDLIGGNQPQHF
TRBV19	-	TRBJ1-1	-	TGTGCCAGTAGTCCGGAGACAGGACCGAACACTGAAGCTTTCTTT	CASSPETGPNTEAFF
TRBV5-1	TRBD1	TRBJ1-6	-	TGCGCCAGCAGCTCCTGGACAGGGGTCGATAATTCACCCCTCCACTTT	CASSSWTGVDNSPLHF
TRBV20-1	-	TRBJ2-7	-	TGCAGTGCTAGTTTCGGCGAGCAGTACTTC	CSASFGEQYF
TRBV5-1	-	TRBJ1-3	-	TGCGCCAGCAGCTTGGAGCGGTTAGTCGCCTTAAGAAACACCATATATTTT	CASSLERLVALRNTIYF
TRBV5-4	-	TRBJ2-1	-	TGTGCCAGCAGTATATCTATGGGCGGGACTGGTTCCCTTAATGAGCAGTTCTTC	CASSISMGGTGSLNEQFF
TRBV5-1	-	TRBJ2-5	-	TGCGCCAGCAGTTCCCCCGGGGGCCAAGAGACCCAGTACTTC	CASSSPGGQETQYF
TRBV10-3	-	TRBJ2-1	-	TGTGCCATCATTCAGGGGACCTCCTACAATGAGCAGTTCTTC	CAIIQGTSYNEQFF
TRBV2	TRBD1	TRBJ1-2	-	TGTGCCAGCAGCGAGACAGGGGGAGGTAACTATGGCTACACCTTC	CASSETGGGNYGYTF